These T cell receptor beta chains were read from a single sample in a study of blood T cell repertoires in COVID-19. Clones were sequenced by immunoSEQ multiplex PCR, and TCRdb holds only the in-frame ones, with some missing. The sample shows about 140,000 clones, 80% to 90% of them seen only once. The sample comprised peripheral blood. The source of these receptors is a woman between 50 and 59 years old with acute or convalescent COVID-19. CDR3s include the opening cysteine and the closing phenylalanine or tryptophan. D genes are given only for firm matches. Only some rows state a clone size, as once, few, many or a class for expanded clones.

>TRBV25-1|TRBJ2-6|TRBD1|once
CASSESGQRPSGANVLTF
TGTGCCAGCAGTGAGTCGGGACAGCGCCCATCTGGGGCCAACGTCCTGACTTTC
>TRBV4-1|TRBJ2-7|TRBD2|-
CASSQDGIAGAPYEQYF
TGCGCCAGCAGCCAAGATGGGATAGCGGGGGCCCCCTACGAGCAGTACTTC
>TRBV2|TRBJ1-6|TRBD1|-
CASSTRTGLGSPLHF
TGTGCCAGCAGTACCAGGACAGGGTTAGGTTCACCCCTCCACTTT
>TRBV6-5|TRBJ1-6|-|-
CASSSETDNSPLHF
TGTGCCAGCAGTTCGGAGACAGATAATTCACCCCTCCACTTT
>TRBV4-2|TRBJ2-7|TRBD1|few
CASSQEGQQFSYEQYF
TGTGCCAGCAGCCAAGAGGGACAGCAGTTCTCCTACGAGCAGTACTTC
>TRBV13|TRBJ2-1|TRBD2|once
CASSSSGGAVNEQFF
TGTGCCAGCAGCTCTAGCGGGGGGGCCGTCAATGAGCAGTTCTTC
>TRBV4-2|TRBJ1-2|-|-
CASSQDLASGHYGYTF
TGTGCCAGCAGCCAAGATCTGGCGTCAGGGCACTATGGCTACACCTTC
>TRBV15|TRBJ1-2|-|-
CATSEGRGLNYGYTF
TGTGCCACCAGCGAGGGGCGGGGGCTAAACTATGGCTACACCTTC
>TRBV19|TRBJ1-2|-|-
CASIPPGGVDGYTF
TGTGCCAGTATCCCCCCGGGGGGCGTAGATGGCTACACCTTC
>TRBV25-1|TRBJ2-3|TRBD1|-
CASSEHQGADTQYF
TGTGCCAGCAGTGAACACCAGGGGGCCGATACGCAGTATTTT
>TRBV5-6|TRBJ1-2|-|-
CASSFPSVNYGYTF
TGTGCCAGCAGCTTCCCGTCAGTGAACTATGGCTACACCTTC
>TRBV30|TRBJ1-6|-|-
CAWTHGATSNSPLHF
TGTGCCTGGACCCATGGGGCCACATCCAATTCACCCCTCCACTTT
>TRBV28|TRBJ1-1|-|once
CASITAYGGEAFF
TGTGCCAGCATTACAGCCTACGGGGGTGAAGCTTTCTTT
>TRBV30|TRBJ1-6|-|-
CAWSPSPGLSNSPLHF
TGTGCCTGGAGTCCTTCCCCGGGACTCAGTAATTCACCCCTCCACTTT
>TRBV9|TRBJ1-4|-|-
CASNPAGTNEKLFF
TGTGCCAGCAACCCCGCGGGGACTAATGAAAAACTGTTTTTT
>TRBV5-4|TRBJ1-2|-|-
CASSLAGQSYGYTF
TGTGCCAGCAGCTTGGCCGGACAGAGTTATGGCTACACCTTC
>TRBV7-8|TRBJ1-2|-|-
CASSSPPLRVWDGYTF
TGTGCCAGCAGCTCCCCCCCCCTCAGGGTGTGGGATGGCTACACCTTC
>TRBV3-1/TRBV3-2|TRBJ2-5|-|-
CASSQEGRQTQYF
TGTGCCAGCAGCCAAGAGGGGCGCCAGACCCAGTACTTC
>TRBV4-2|TRBJ2-3|TRBD2|-
CASSQAPRLAGGHTSTDTQYF
TGTGCCAGCAGCCAAGCCCCCCGACTAGCGGGGGGCCACACTAGCACAGATACGCAGTATTTT
>TRBV5-1|TRBJ2-7|-|-
CASSPGLLSYEQYF
TGCGCCAGCAGCCCGGGACTTCTCTCCTACGAGCAGTACTTC
>TRBV12-5|TRBJ2-3|-|once
CASGFPSRAVLSTDTQYF
TGTGCTAGTGGGTTCCCCTCCAGGGCGGTCCTAAGCACAGATACGCAGTATTTT
>TRBV19|TRBJ2-5|-|-
CASSHFTQETQYF
TGTGCCAGTAGTCACTTCACCCAAGAGACCCAGTACTTC
>TRBV5-6|TRBJ1-2|TRBD1|-
CASSGQVRAASYTF
TGTGCCAGCAGCGGACAGGTTCGGGCAGCTAGCTACACCTTC
>TRBV13|TRBJ2-5|-|few
CASSLYRNQETQYF
TGTGCCAGCAGCCTCTATCGAAACCAAGAGACCCAGTACTTC